The T cell receptor beta chain described here comes from a study of CD8 T cells in Susac syndrome. An amount of RNA that ranged from roughly 0.5 to 1 ug was reverse transcribed with random hexamers. immunoSEQ multiplex PCR amplified TCR beta CDR3 across 54 Vbeta, 13 Jbeta. TCRdb re-derived calls from the immunoSEQ multiplex PCR reads in MiXCR, one entry per CDR3 protein. This table has some 450,000 distinct CDR3 sequences, more than 80% appearing once. The multiple sclerosis control group consisted of treatment-naive patients whose relapsing-remitting disease, which was either stable or active, fulfilled revised McDonald criteria. Germline CDR1 reads LNHDA; CDR2 reads SQIVND (reference sequence). Deletions cut 1 base from V and 6 bases from J, with 9 bases between. The CDR3 totals 13 residues.

This TCR came from a human donor with multiple sclerosis. Sequenced: CD8+ T cells from PBMCs. The chain couples TRBV19 to TRBJ1-1; no clear D gene. DNA of the CDR3: TGTGCCAGTAGTATAGGGATCTCGGCTGAAGCTTTCTTT. It encodes CASSIGISAEAFF.